These T cell receptor beta chains were read from a single sample in a study of shared clonotypes between healthy human individuals. Profiled with immunoSEQ multiplex PCR; TCRdb holds only in-frame clones, not every one. The sample lists about 2.1 million clones; roughly 91% were seen once. Sequencing used naive CD8+ T cells from PBMCs. The receptors come from a man between 18 and 29 years old in good health. Some clones in this sample may be carry-over from other donors' samples. The CDR3 runs from the conserved cysteine through the conserved F or W. Each record gives: CDR3 protein, CDR3 DNA, J gene, clone size, V gene, D gene. D genes are given only for firm matches. Part of the rows lack a size; the others show once, few, many or a class for expanded clones.

CASSFLGTGLNEQFF | TGTGCCAGCAGCTTCCTCGGGACAGGGCTGAATGAGCAGTTCTTC | TRBJ2-1 | once | TRBV7-2 | TRBD1
CASSLSRVPYEQYF | TGTGCCAGCAGTTTATCAAGGGTCCCCTACGAGCAGTACTTC | TRBJ2-7 | once | TRBV27 | NA
CASSNGQGISYEQYF | TGTGCCAGCAGTAACGGACAGGGCATTTCCTACGAGCAGTACTTC | TRBJ2-7 | NA | TRBV6-5 | TRBD1
CASSLGLAEYEQYF | TGTGCCAGCAGCTTGGGACTAGCGGAATACGAGCAGTACTTC | TRBJ2-7 | NA | TRBV5-6 | TRBD2
CASSYRTSGSQRGGEQFF | TGTGCCAGCAGCTACCGGACTAGCGGGAGTCAACGGGGGGGTGAGCAGTTCTTC | TRBJ2-1 | NA | TRBV7-9 | TRBD2
CASSPLTRAGNPWELFF | TGCGCCAGCAGCCCCCTCACTCGGGCAGGAAACCCCTGGGAGCTGTTTTTT | TRBJ2-2 | NA | TRBV4-3 | NA
CASGQENEETQYF | TGTGCCAGCGGACAGGAGAACGAAGAGACCCAGTACTTC | TRBJ2-5 | NA | TRBV9 | TRBD1
CASSLFQSYGYTF | TGTGCCAGCAGCTTATTTCAGTCCTATGGCTACACCTTC | TRBJ1-2 | NA | TRBV7-9 | NA
CASSPSTSPHEQFF | TGTGCCAGCAGCCCGTCGACTAGTCCCCATGAGCAGTTCTTC | TRBJ2-1 | NA | TRBV11-1 | NA
CAWGGGRSSYNEQFF | TGTGCCTGGGGCGGCGGGAGGTCGTCCTACAATGAGCAGTTCTTC | TRBJ2-1 | NA | TRBV30 | TRBD2
CASSYLHRTNTGELFF | TGTGCCAGCAGTTATTTGCACAGGACTAACACCGGGGAGCTGTTTTTT | TRBJ2-2 | NA | TRBV27 | NA
CAWTLGPYGYTF | TGTGCCTGGACGCTGGGTCCCTATGGCTACACCTTC | TRBJ1-2 | NA | TRBV30 | NA
CASSDYRGGSEQYF | TGTGCCAGCAGTGATTACAGGGGAGGGAGCGAGCAGTACTTC | TRBJ2-7 | once | TRBV2 | NA
CASSQVKRGRENTEAFF | TGCGCCAGCAGCCAAGTGAAACGGGGCAGGGAGAACACTGAAGCTTTCTTT | TRBJ1-1 | once | TRBV4-1 | NA
CASSFPPGHGLPEQFF | TGTGCCAGCAGCTTCCCCCCGGGACACGGTCTTCCTGAGCAGTTCTTC | TRBJ2-1 | NA | TRBV7-9 | NA
CATSMETWNTGELFF | TGTGCCACTTCTATGGAGACCTGGAACACCGGGGAGCTGTTTTTT | TRBJ2-2 | NA | TRBV6-5 | NA
CASRVQGNTEAFF | TGTGCCAGTAGGGTACAGGGAAACACTGAAGCTTTCTTT | TRBJ1-1 | NA | TRBV19 | NA
CASGRISYEQYF | TGCGCCAGCGGACGGATTAGCTACGAGCAGTACTTC | TRBJ2-7 | few | TRBV10-2 | NA
CATSRAHPNEKLFF | TGTGCCACCTCCCGGGCCCACCCTAATGAAAAACTGTTTTTT | TRBJ1-4 | NA | TRBV15 | NA
CASSLSARPGDTQYF | TGTGCCAGCAGTTTAAGTGCCCGTCCCGGGGATACGCAGTATTTT | TRBJ2-3 | NA | TRBV27 | NA
CASSGQTGGEQYF | TGTGCCAGCAGCGGTCAGACAGGGGGAGAGCAGTACTTC | TRBJ2-7 | once | TRBV9 | TRBD1
CASSFGKVNTEAFF | TGTGCCAGCAGTTTCGGGAAAGTGAACACTGAAGCTTTCTTT | TRBJ1-1 | few | TRBV28 | NA
CASSLAGTSYNEQFF | TGTGCCAGCAGCTTGGCCGGGACCTCCTACAATGAGCAGTTCTTC | TRBJ2-1 | NA | TRBV5-6 | NA
CAWSVLGEGRTTEAFF | TGTGCCTGGAGTGTACTAGGTGAGGGCAGGACCACTGAAGCTTTCTTT | TRBJ1-1 | NA | TRBV30 | NA
CATSRDWGTGNEKLFF | TGTGCCACCAGCAGAGATTGGGGGACGGGGAATGAAAAACTGTTTTTT | TRBJ1-4 | once | TRBV15 | NA
CASSETPVVSGYTF | TGTGCCAGCAGTGAGACGCCGGTAGTTAGTGGCTACACCTTC | TRBJ1-2 | NA | TRBV6-6 | NA